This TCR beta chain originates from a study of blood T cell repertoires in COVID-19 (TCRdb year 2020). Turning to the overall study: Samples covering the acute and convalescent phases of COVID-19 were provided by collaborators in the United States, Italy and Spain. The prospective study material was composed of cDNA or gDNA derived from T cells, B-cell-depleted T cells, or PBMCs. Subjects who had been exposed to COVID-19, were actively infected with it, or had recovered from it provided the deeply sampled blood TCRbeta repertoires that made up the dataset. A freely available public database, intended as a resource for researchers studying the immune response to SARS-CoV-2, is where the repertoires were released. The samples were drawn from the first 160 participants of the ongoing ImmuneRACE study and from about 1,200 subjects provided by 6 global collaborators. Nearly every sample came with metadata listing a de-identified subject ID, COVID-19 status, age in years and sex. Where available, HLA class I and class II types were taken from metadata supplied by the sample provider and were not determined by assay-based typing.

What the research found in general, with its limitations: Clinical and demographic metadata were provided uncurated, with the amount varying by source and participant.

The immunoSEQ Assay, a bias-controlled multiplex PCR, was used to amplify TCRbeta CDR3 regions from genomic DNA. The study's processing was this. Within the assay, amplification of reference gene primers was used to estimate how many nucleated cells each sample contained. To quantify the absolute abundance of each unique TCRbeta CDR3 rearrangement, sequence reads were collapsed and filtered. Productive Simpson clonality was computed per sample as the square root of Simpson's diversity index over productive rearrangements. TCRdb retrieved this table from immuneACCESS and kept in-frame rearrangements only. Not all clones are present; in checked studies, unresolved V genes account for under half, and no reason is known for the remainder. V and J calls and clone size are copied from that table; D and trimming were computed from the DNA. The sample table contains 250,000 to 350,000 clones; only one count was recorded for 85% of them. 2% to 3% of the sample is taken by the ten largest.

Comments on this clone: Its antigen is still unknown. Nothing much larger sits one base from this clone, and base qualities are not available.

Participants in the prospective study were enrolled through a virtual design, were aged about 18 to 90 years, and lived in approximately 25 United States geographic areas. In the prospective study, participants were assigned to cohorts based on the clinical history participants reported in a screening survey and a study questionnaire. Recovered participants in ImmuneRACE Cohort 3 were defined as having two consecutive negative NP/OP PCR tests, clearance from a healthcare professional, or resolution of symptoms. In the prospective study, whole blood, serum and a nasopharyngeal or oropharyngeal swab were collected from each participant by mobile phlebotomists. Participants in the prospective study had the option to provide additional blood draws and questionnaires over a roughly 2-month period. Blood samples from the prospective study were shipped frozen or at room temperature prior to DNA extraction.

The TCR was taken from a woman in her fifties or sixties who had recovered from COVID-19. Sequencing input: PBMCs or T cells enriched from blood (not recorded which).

The nucleotide sequence is given as TGTGCCAGCAGGCGCGGGGGGGCCGGCGCAGATACGCAGTATTTT. Protein translation: CASRRGGAGADTQYF. This sequence uses TRBV27 and TRBJ2-3, with TRBD2 identical over 9 junction bases. CDR3 length: 15 amino acids, cysteine to phenylalanine. Of the read, only the CDR3 DNA is kept; its 45 bases are in frame from base 1. From the germline V gene (reference sequence), CDR1 is MNHEY and CDR2 is SMNVEV. Trimming takes 6 bases off V and 4 bases off J; junction bases not matched to a gene: 8.